The entry below gives a single T cell receptor (beta chain) sequence along with its context. The target antigen is unknown. The entry originates in a study of T cells in localized non-small cell lung cancer. Study-wide points: Sequencing was limited to one tumor region, leaving the possibility of heterogeneity open. A denser population of T cells in blood accompanied longer overall survival. Across samples, adjacent lung featured a median roughly 50 of the top 100 tumor clones. In uninvolved adjacent lung, T cell clonality reached its highest value, exceeding tumor.

The assay was immunoSEQ multiplex PCR, and TCRdb's table has in-frame clones only and misses some. The sample lists about 26,000 clones; 80% to 90% were seen once. Sequences were derived from peripheral blood, sampled before any cancer treatment. The receptor was isolated from a female donor of 60 years or more with stage II squamous cell lung carcinoma.

The chain's CDR3 is CASSRSGETEAFF. Here the CDR3 DNA reads TGTGCCAGCAGTAGGTCAGGGGAGACTGAAGCTTTCTTT. The rearrangement links TRBV6-5 to TRBJ1-1; D is perhaps TRBD1 (6 bases). Trimming stripped 5 bases from V and 5 bases from J, with 12 bases between. The CDR3 consists of 13 residues. The germline V gene encodes CDR1 MNHEY and CDR2 SVGAGI.